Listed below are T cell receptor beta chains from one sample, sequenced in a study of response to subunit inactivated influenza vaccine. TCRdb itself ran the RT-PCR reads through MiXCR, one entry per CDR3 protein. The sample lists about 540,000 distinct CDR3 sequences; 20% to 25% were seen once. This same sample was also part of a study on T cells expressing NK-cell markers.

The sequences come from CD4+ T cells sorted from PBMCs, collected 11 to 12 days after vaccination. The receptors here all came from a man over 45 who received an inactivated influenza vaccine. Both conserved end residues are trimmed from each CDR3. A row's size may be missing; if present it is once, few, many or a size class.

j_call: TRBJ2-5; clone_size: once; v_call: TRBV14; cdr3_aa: ASSQRQARGETQY
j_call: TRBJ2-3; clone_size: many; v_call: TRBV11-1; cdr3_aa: ASSLGLGLAGPVEDTQY
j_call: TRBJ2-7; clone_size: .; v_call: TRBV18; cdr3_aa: ASSPPIAGRTYEQY
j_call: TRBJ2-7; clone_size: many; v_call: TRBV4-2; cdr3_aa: ASSQVGVRGEQY
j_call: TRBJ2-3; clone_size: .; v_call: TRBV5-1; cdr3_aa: ASSPGLLKPTDTQY
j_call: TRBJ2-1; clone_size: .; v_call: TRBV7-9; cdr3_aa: ASSAASGPGDNEQF
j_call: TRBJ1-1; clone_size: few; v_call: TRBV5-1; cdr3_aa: ASSAAGVGSTEAF
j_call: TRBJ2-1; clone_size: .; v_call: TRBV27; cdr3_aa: ASSSGTSRAYNEQF
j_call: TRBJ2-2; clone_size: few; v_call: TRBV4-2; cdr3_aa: ASSETGGSPGELF
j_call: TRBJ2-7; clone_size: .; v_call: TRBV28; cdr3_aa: ASSYQALQY
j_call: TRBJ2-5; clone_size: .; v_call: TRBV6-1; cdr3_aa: ASRGTRRMETQY
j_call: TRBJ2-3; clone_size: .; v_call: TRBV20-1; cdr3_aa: SARSARGLRTDTQY
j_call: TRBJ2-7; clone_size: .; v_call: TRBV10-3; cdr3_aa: AISDEGAPGEQY
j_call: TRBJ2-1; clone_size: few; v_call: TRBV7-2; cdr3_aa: ASSLVMRQF
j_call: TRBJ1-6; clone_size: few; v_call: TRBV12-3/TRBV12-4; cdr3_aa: ASSFLAGNSPLH
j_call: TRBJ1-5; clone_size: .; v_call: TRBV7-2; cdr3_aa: ASSLTGGMKQPQH
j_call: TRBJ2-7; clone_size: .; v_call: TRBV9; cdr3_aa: ASSARSWDFYEQY
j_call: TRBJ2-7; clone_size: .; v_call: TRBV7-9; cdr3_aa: ASSLALRDRGEQY
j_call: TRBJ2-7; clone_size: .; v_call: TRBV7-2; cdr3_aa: ASSSPEKYEQY
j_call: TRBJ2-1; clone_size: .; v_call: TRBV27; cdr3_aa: ASSLLTSLAGDEQF
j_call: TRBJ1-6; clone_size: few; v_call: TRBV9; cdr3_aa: ASSVVGDSPLH
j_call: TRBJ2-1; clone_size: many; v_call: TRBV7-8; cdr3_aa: ASSYRDRGNEQF
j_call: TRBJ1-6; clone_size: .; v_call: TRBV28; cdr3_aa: ASSPPGWGVNSPLH
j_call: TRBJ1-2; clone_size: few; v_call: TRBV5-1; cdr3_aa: ASSLSDRGRGNYGYT
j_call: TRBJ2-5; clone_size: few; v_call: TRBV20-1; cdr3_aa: SATDRGETQY
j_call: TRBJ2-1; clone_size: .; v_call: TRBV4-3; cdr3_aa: ASSQDLGQNNEQF
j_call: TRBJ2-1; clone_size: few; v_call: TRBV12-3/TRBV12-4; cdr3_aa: ASSFQAGAYNEQF
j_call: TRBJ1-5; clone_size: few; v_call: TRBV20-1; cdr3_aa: SAIYRGRSNQPQH
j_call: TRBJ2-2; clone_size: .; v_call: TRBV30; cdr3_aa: AWSLQGFGELF
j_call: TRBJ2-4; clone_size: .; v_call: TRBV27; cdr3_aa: ASRDSGGFNIQY
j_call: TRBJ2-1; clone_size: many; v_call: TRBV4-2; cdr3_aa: ASSQDQASSYNEQF
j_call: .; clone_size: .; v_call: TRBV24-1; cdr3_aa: ATSEAQGAGEQF